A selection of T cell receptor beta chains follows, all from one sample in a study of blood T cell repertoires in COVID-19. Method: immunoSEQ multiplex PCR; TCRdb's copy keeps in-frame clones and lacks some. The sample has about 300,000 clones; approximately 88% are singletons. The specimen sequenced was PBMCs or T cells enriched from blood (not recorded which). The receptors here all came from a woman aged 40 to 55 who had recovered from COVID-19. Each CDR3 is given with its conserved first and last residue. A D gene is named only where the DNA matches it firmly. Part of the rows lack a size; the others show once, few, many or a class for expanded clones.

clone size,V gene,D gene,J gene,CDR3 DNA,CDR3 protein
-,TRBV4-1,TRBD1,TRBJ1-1,TGCGCCAGCAGGAGGACAGGGGACACTGAAGCTTTCTTT,CASRRTGDTEAFF
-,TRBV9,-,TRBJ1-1,TGTGCCAGCAGCGTAGTTTCCGACACACGGACTGGAGCTTTCTTT,CASSVVSDTRTGAFF
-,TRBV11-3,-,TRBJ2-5,TGTGCCAGCAGCTTAGATCTGTCGGAGACCCAGTACTTC,CASSLDLSETQYF
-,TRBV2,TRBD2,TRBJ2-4,TGTGCCAGCAACCCGACTAGCGGGGGATACATTCAGTACTTC,CASNPTSGGYIQYF
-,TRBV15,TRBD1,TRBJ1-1,TGTGCCACCAGCAGACGACAGGGAATGGCTGAAGCTTTCTTT,CATSRRQGMAEAFF
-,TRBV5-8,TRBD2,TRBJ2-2,TGTGCCAGCAGCCAAATTACGACTAGCGGGAGTTTTAACACCGGGGAGCTGTTTTTT,CASSQITTSGSFNTGELFF
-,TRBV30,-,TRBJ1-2,TGTGCCCAATCCCTGGGGGGAAGCGTCTATGGCTACACCTTC,CAQSLGGSVYGYTF
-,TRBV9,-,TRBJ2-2,TGTGCCAGCAGCCAGGCGGGCACCGGGGAGCTGTTTTTT,CASSQAGTGELFF
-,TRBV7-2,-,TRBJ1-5,TGTGCCAGCAGCTTGGGGGCCGTCAATCAGCCCCAGCATTTT,CASSLGAVNQPQHF
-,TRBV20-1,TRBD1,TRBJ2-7,TGCAGTGCTAGTCCCTGGGGACAGGTATCTAACGAGCAGTACTTC,CSASPWGQVSNEQYF
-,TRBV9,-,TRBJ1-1,TGTGCCAGCAGTCGGGAGCCAGGCACTGAAGCTTTCTTT,CASSREPGTEAFF
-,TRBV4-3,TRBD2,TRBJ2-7,TGCGCCAGCAGCAATTTGGTGGGGGGGACCTACGAGCAGTACTTC,CASSNLVGGTYEQYF
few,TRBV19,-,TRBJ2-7,TGTGCCAGTAGTAGTAGACAGGATTCCTCCTACGAGCAGTACTTC,CASSSRQDSSYEQYF
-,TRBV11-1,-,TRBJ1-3,TGTGCCAGCAGCTCGGACAGTTCTGGAAACACCATATATTTT,CASSSDSSGNTIYF
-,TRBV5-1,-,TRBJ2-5,TGCGCCAGCAGCTTGGGCAGGGCTCAAGAGACCCAGTACTTC,CASSLGRAQETQYF
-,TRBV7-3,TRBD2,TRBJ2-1,TGTGCCAGCAGCTTGAGTAGCGGGAGGGGGGCCTACAATGAGCAGTTCTTC,CASSLSSGRGAYNEQFF
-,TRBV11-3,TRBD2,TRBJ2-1,TGTGCCAGCAGCTTATTTTATGACGCGGGAGGGCCCAGTGAGCAGTTCTTC,CASSLFYDAGGPSEQFF
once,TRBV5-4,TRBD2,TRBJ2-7,TGTGCCAGCAGCTTGGTGGCGGGAGCTCCCCACGAGCAGTACTTC,CASSLVAGAPHEQYF
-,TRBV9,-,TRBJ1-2,TGTGCCAGCAGCGTAGGGCAGTCTAACTATGGCTACACCTTC,CASSVGQSNYGYTF
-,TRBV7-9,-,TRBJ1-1,TGTGCCAGCAGCTTAGGACAGGCATTGAACACTGAAGCTTTCTTT,CASSLGQALNTEAFF
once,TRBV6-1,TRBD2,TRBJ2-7,TGTGCCAGCAGTGAAAACGGGAGGGACTACGAGCAGTACTTC,CASSENGRDYEQYF
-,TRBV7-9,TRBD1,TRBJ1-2,TGTGCCAGCAGCGATACAGGGGGATTTAACTATGGCTACACCTTC,CASSDTGGFNYGYTF
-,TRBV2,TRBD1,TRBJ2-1,TGTGCCAGCAGTGTCCAACTATACGGACAGGGGGGTCATGAGCAGTTCTTC,CASSVQLYGQGGHEQFF
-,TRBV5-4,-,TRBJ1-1,TGTGCCAGCAGCTTGTCGGGGGGCGCAGACACTGAAGCTTTCTTT,CASSLSGGADTEAFF
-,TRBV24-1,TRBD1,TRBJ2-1,TGTGCCACCAGTGATGGGACAGGGGGCTCCTACAATGAGCAGTTCTTC,CATSDGTGGSYNEQFF
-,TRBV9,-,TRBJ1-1,TGTGCCAGCAGTGTGGGGGCGGACACTGAAGCTTTCTTT,CASSVGADTEAFF
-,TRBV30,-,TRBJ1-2,TGTGCCTTCACCCAGGGGACCTATGGCTACACCTTC,CAFTQGTYGYTF
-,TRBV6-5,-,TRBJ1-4,TGTGCCAGCACCAACGGTGGGGCATCAGGAAAACTGTTTTTT,CASTNGGASGKLFF
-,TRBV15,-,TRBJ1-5,TGTGCCACCAGCAGAGATGGCGGAAATAGCAATCAGCCCCAGCATTTT,CATSRDGGNSNQPQHF
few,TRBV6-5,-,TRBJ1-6,TGTGCCAGCAGTTATGAGGGTATCGATAATTCACCCCTCCACTTT,CASSYEGIDNSPLHF
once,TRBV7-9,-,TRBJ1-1,TGTGCCAGCAGCTTAGTTCAGTCACAGAACACTGAAGCTTTCTTT,CASSLVQSQNTEAFF
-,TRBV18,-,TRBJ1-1,TGTGCCAGCTCACCCACCGCGGGGCCTGGGACTGAAGCTTTCTTT,CASSPTAGPGTEAFF
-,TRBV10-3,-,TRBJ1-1,TGTGCCATCAGTGCGAGGAACACTGAAGCTTTCTTT,CAISARNTEAFF
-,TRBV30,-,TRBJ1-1,TGTGCCTGGAGTGGGGTGGGGGGGGCTGAAGCTTTCTTT,CAWSGVGGAEAFF
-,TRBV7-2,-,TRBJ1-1,TGTGCCAGCAGCTTAGAGCGGACAGCTGAAGCTTTCTTT,CASSLERTAEAFF
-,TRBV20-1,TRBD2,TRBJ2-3,TGCAGTGCTAGTCGGGGGCGGGAGGGACCCGGTACGCAGTATTTT,CSASRGREGPGTQYF
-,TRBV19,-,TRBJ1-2,TGTGCCAGTACGGGGGGCGGTGGCTATGGCTACACCTTC,CASTGGGGYGYTF